Listed below are T cell receptor beta chains from one sample, sequenced in a study of T cells after yellow fever vaccination. TCRdb re-called the 5' RACE reads with MiXCR, one entry per CDR3 protein. Here the sample spans under 400,000 distinct CDR3 sequences, approximately 12% being singletons. Source: CD4+ T cells sorted from PBMCs, taken 15 days after the yellow fever booster vaccination. Every receptor here comes from a man between 18 and 35 years old who received the YFV17D yellow fever vaccine. Each CDR3 is given with its conserved first and last residue. The D gene is left open where the match is weak. Rows may omit the clone size; those that give it use once, few, many or a size class.

abundance | j_gene | d_gene | v_gene | CDR3aa | CDR3nt
few | TRBJ1-2 | TRBD1 | TRBV6-5 | CASSPRGQLYGYTF | TGTGCCAGCAGTCCCCGGGGACAGCTCTATGGCTACACCTTC
few | TRBJ2-2 | TRBD1 | TRBV20-1 | CSARDQTGGYTGELFF | TGCAGTGCTAGAGACCAGACAGGGGGCTACACCGGGGAGCTGTTTTTT
. | TRBJ2-5 | TRBD2 | TRBV7-9 | CASSPRGGYQETQYF | TGTGCCAGCAGCCCCCGCGGGGGTTACCAAGAGACCCAGTACTTC
many | TRBJ2-1 | . | TRBV4-2 | CASSQDIPTRSYNEQFF | TGTGCCAGCAGCCAAGATATCCCTACGAGGTCCTACAATGAGCAGTTCTTC
. | TRBJ2-3 | . | TRBV24-1 | CATSDLSGPSTDTQYF | TGTGCCACCAGTGATTTGTCGGGACCTAGCACAGATACGCAGTATTTT
few | TRBJ2-7 | . | TRBV6-5 | CASKQGRAYEQYF | TGTGCCAGCAAACAGGGGAGGGCCTACGAGCAGTACTTC
. | TRBJ2-5 | TRBD2 | TRBV6-5 | CASSYSPLASGGDSQETQYF | TGTGCCAGCAGTTACTCGCCTCTGGCCAGCGGGGGCGACTCCCAAGAGACCCAGTACTTC
. | TRBJ2-3 | . | TRBV29-1 | CSVDRGRDTQYF | TGCAGCGTTGACAGGGGACGAGATACGCAGTATTTT
. | TRBJ1-2 | . | TRBV10-3 | CAIRGGENGYTF | TGTGCCATCAGGGGAGGGGAGAATGGCTACACCTTC
few | TRBJ1-1 | TRBD1 | TRBV10-3 | CAISEPTTGATPLAFF | TGTGCCATCAGTGAGCCTACGACAGGGGCCACCCCACTAGCTTTCTTT
few | TRBJ1-2 | . | TRBV5-5 | CASSLAPSGNYGYTF | TGTGCCAGCAGCTTGGCTCCCTCGGGGAACTATGGCTACACCTTC
. | TRBJ2-3 | TRBD1 | TRBV5-1 | CASSVTGDTDTQYF | TGCGCCAGCAGCGTGACAGGGGACACAGATACGCAGTATTTT
. | TRBJ1-6 | . | TRBV6-6 | CASSLPTGYNSPLHF | TGTGCCAGCAGTCTCCCGACAGGCTATAATTCACCCCTCCACTTT
. | TRBJ2-5 | TRBD2 | TRBV11-2 | CASSYRRAGEETQYF | TGTGCCAGCAGCTACCGGAGGGCGGGGGAAGAGACCCAGTACTTC
few | TRBJ2-7 | . | TRBV20-1 | CSAVRPTVTYEQYF | TGCAGTGCCGTAAGACCGACAGTGACATACGAGCAGTACTTC
. | TRBJ2-6 | . | TRBV12-3/TRBV12-4 | CASSFRPLGGTGANVLTF | TGTGCCAGCAGTTTTAGGCCCCTTGGGGGTACTGGGGCCAACGTCCTGACTTTC
few | TRBJ1-1 | . | TRBV20-1 | CSAREQALNTEAFF | TGCAGTGCTAGAGAACAGGCGTTGAACACTGAAGCTTTCTTT
. | TRBJ2-2 | TRBD1 | TRBV5-1 | CASSLRTGLSGELFF | TGCGCCAGCAGCTTGAGGACAGGGTTGTCCGGGGAGCTGTTTTTT
. | TRBJ1-3 | . | TRBV5-1 | CASSLAGHSGNTIYF | TGCGCCAGCAGCTTGGCCGGCCACTCTGGAAACACCATATATTTT
few | TRBJ1-5 | TRBD1 | TRBV20-1 | CSAREGAQPQHF | TGCAGTGCGCGGGAGGGGGCCCAGCCCCAGCATTTT
. | TRBJ2-5 | . | TRBV29-1 | CSVEDRRGSPTQYF | TGCAGCGTTGAAGATCGACGTGGTAGCCCGACCCAGTACTTC
. | TRBJ1-5 | . | TRBV7-9 | CASSLEGGGQPQHF | TGTGCCAGCAGCTTAGAGGGGGGGGGACAGCCCCAGCATTTT
few | TRBJ1-1 | . | TRBV13 | CASSLFVGHSRRGFKSNTEAFF | TGTGCCAGCAGCTTATTTGTGGGGCATAGCCGGCGGGGTTTTAAATCGAACACTGAAGCTTTCTTT
. | TRBJ1-5 | . | TRBV6-2/TRBV6-3 | CASRARGDGSSQPQHF | TGTGCCAGCAGAGCTAGAGGGGATGGATCAAGTCAGCCCCAGCATTTT
. | TRBJ2-7 | TRBD2 | TRBV20-1 | CSASSGGGPNEQYF | TGCAGTGCTAGTTCTGGCGGGGGGCCTAACGAGCAGTACTTC
. | TRBJ2-3 | TRBD1 | TRBV5-4 | CASSLGGRDRGIDTQYF | TGTGCCAGCAGCTTGGGGGGCCGGGACAGGGGGATAGATACGCAGTATTTT
many | TRBJ2-5 | . | TRBV29-1 | CSVQGKETQYF | TGCAGCGTCCAGGGGAAAGAGACCCAGTACTTC
few | TRBJ1-5 | . | TRBV7-3 | CASSSTANQPQHF | TGTGCCAGCAGCTCGACAGCCAATCAGCCCCAGCATTTT
few | TRBJ2-2 | . | TRBV18 | CASSPSPTGELFF | TGTGCCAGCTCACCATCCCCCACCGGGGAGCTGTTTTTT
. | TRBJ2-3 | TRBD2 | TRBV9 | CASSVSSGPDTQYF | TGTGCCAGCAGCGTATCTAGCGGTCCAGATACGCAGTATTTT
many | TRBJ1-2 | TRBD1 | TRBV4-1 | CASSQDWTGAHPYGYTF | TGCGCCAGCAGCCAAGATTGGACAGGCGCCCACCCATATGGCTACACCTTC
. | TRBJ2-5 | . | TRBV20-1 | CSARELGFQETQYF | TGCAGTGCCCGAGAACTAGGTTTCCAAGAGACCCAGTACTTC
. | TRBJ2-3 | . | TRBV7-3 | CASSFKGADTQYF | TGTGCCAGCAGCTTTAAGGGTGCAGATACGCAGTATTTT
few | TRBJ1-6 | TRBD1 | TRBV3-1 | CASSPQIRGIYSPLHF | TGTGCCAGCAGCCCCCAAATCAGGGGGATCTATTCACCCCTCCACTTT
. | TRBJ2-2 | TRBD2 | TRBV20-1 | CSARVYQRGASGGELFF | TGCAGTGCTAGAGTTTACCAGCGGGGGGCGTCGGGCGGGGAGCTGTTTTTT
. | TRBJ2-4 | . | TRBV24-1 | CATSSRGAENIQYF | TGTGCCACCAGTTCCCGGGGAGCCGAAAACATTCAGTACTTC
once | TRBJ2-5 | TRBD1 | TRBV4-2 | CASSQRGQGAALQETQYF | TGTGCCAGCAGCCAGAGGGGGCAGGGGGCGGCCCTCCAAGAGACCCAGTACTTC
. | TRBJ1-4 | TRBD1 | TRBV27 | CASSPRTGQHSGKLFF | TGTGCCAGCAGTCCCCGGACAGGACAACACTCCGGAAAACTGTTTTTT
. | TRBJ1-5 | TRBD1 | TRBV5-6 | CASSRKTGRASNQPQHF | TGTGCCAGCAGCCGTAAGACAGGGCGAGCGAGCAATCAGCCCCAGCATTTT
few | TRBJ1-3 | TRBD1 | TRBV5-1 | CASSFTGDGNTIYF | TGCGCCAGCAGCTTTACAGGGGATGGAAACACCATATATTTT
many | TRBJ1-1 | . | TRBV7-9 | CASSFTARGAFF | TGTGCCAGCAGCTTCACGGCCAGGGGCGCTTTCTTT
few | TRBJ1-2 | . | TRBV1 | CTSMLPGQGRYGYTF | TGCACCAGCATGCTGCCGGGACAGGGTCGCTATGGCTACACCTTC
. | TRBJ1-1 | . | TRBV28 | CASGGDTEAFF | TGTGCCAGTGGGGGCGACACTGAAGCTTTCTTT
. | TRBJ1-6 | TRBD1 | TRBV7-2 | CASSRAGDRGYSPLHF | TGTGCCAGCAGTCGAGCGGGGGACAGGGGTTATTCACCCCTCCACTTT
. | TRBJ2-7 | . | TRBV9 | CASSPRSLGDTRYEQYF | TGTGCCAGCAGCCCTCGTAGTCTCGGGGACACCCGCTACGAGCAGTACTTC
. | TRBJ1-5 | . | TRBV4-2 | CASSQVDQGGYQPQHF | TGTGCCAGCAGCCAAGTCGACCAAGGAGGGTATCAGCCCCAGCATTTT
. | TRBJ1-2 | TRBD1 | TRBV10-3 | CAISPERTGNYGYTF | TGTGCCATCAGTCCCGAACGGACAGGGAACTATGGCTACACCTTC
. | TRBJ2-5 | TRBD1 | TRBV7-9 | CASSVQPGQGETQYF | TGTGCCAGCAGCGTTCAACCGGGACAGGGCGAGACCCAGTACTTC
many | TRBJ1-2 | . | TRBV7-2 | CASSLTGYGYTF | TGTGCCAGCAGTTTAACGGGTTATGGCTACACCTTC
few | TRBJ1-1 | . | TRBV18 | CASSMRSDTEAFF | TGTGCCAGCTCGATGAGGTCGGACACTGAAGCTTTCTTT
few | TRBJ2-3 | . | TRBV11-2 | CASSLDLGDTQYF | TGTGCCAGCAGCTTAGATCTCGGAGATACGCAGTATTTT